The clone carrying this T cell receptor beta chain was detected a few times. This sample was taken from a study of T cells in Graves' hyperthyroidism and ophthalmopathy. This CDR3 has 11 residues. The germline gives CDR1 MNHNS, CDR2 SASEGT. V was pared by 6 bases and J by 7 bases, with 9 bases between. RNA transcripts served as the template for amplifying TCR beta CDR3 regions. In the first-round RT-PCR of the TCR CDR3, the HTBI primer set was used. TCRdb redid the calling of the multiplex PCR reads with MiXCR, one entry per CDR3 protein. The table lists a few hundred thousand distinct CDR3 sequences, around an eighth of them singletons.

Material: blood. The sequence was obtained from a woman aged 18-29 years with Graves' hyperthyroidism. V gene TRBV6-1 combines with J gene TRBJ1-1; D gene ambiguous. CDR3 bases: TGTGCCAGCAGATCGACGCGTGAAGCTTTCTTT. Its protein product is CASRSTREAFF.